This TCR beta chain was recovered during a study of T cells in tuberculosis. Study-wide points: Active tuberculosis patients had shorter CDR3-alpha; the beta difference was nonsignificant. Smaller distances to GMM-specific TCRs suggested their expansion in active tuberculosis.

Time point denoted: new active TB diagnosis, blood taken before or within 7 days of starting treatment. Each patient had positive sputum smear microscopy and/or positive culture. Unsorted cryopreserved PBMC were sequenced, averaging approximately 100,000 T cells per clinical donor. The data were produced by immunoSEQ multiplex PCR, yet TCRdb's version contains in-frame clones alone and is incomplete. The table includes 25,000 to 35,000 clones, roughly 94% detected once. The CDR3 sequence is 17 residues long. J was trimmed by 5 bases and V by 5 bases; bases with no gene match: 10. From germline, CDR1 is LNHDA and CDR2 SQIVND (reference sequence). In the case of this clone: Antigen unknown.

This specimen consisted of PBMCs, obtained at tuberculosis diagnosis. The chain combines TRBV19 with TRBJ2-5; 14 nucleotides line up with TRBD2. The receptor's source is an adult with tuberculosis. The CDR3 loop is CASSSLTSGRVGETQYF. Here the CDR3 DNA reads TGTGCCAGTAGTTCCTTGACTAGCGGGAGGGTCGGGGAGACCCAGTACTTC. The whole variable domain, remainder taken from reference TRBV19 and TRBJ2-5, is DGGITQSPKYLFRKEGQNVTLSCEQNLNHDAMYWYRQDPGQGLRLIYYSQIVNDFQKGDIAEGYSVSREKKESFPLTVTSAQKNPTAFYLCASSSLTSGRVGETQYFGPGTRLLVL.